A selection of T cell receptor beta chains follows, all from one sample in a study of regulatory T cells in long-lasting Graves disease. One entry per CDR3 protein, called by TCRdb with MiXCR from the multiplex PCR reads. Here the sample spans about 470,000 distinct CDR3 sequences, around 21% being singletons. The specimen was peripheral blood mononuclear cells (PBMCs), collected when the disease was refractory, from a patient treated with antithyroid drugs. The receptors were gathered from a female donor with Graves disease. CDR3s include the opening cysteine and the closing phenylalanine or tryptophan. A D gene is named only where the DNA matches it firmly. Rows may omit the clone size; those that give it use once, few, many or a size class.

V,size,D,J,CDR3,DNA
TRBV20-1,.,.,TRBJ2-6,CSGYTGANVLTF,TGCAGTGGTTATACTGGGGCCAACGTCCTGACTTTC
TRBV3-1,.,TRBD2,TRBJ2-6,CASSHSASGILGANVLTF,TGTGCCAGCAGCCACTCGGCTAGCGGGATATTAGGGGCCAACGTCCTGACTTTC
TRBV28,many,.,TRBJ2-5,CASSPSGRRIQETQYF,TGTGCCAGCAGTCCCTCAGGTCGGAGGATTCAAGAGACCCAGTACTTC
TRBV20-1,.,.,TRBJ2-7,CSASSLEDMIYKQYF,TGCAGTGCTAGTTCATTAGAAGACATGATCTACAAGCAGTACTTC
TRBV4-1,few,.,TRBJ2-5,CASSQDSASQETQYF,TGCGCCAGCAGCCAAGATTCGGCTAGCCAAGAGACCCAGTACTTC
TRBV28,few,TRBD1,TRBJ1-3,CASTETGASGNTIYF,TGTGCCAGCACCGAGACAGGGGCTTCCGGAAACACCATATATTTT
TRBV18,.,TRBD2,TRBJ2-3,CASSPLAGGSDTQYF,TGTGCCAGCTCACCTCTAGCGGGAGGTTCGGATACGCAGTATTTT
TRBV11-2,.,.,TRBJ2-7,CASIVGAALSSYEQYF,TGTGCCAGCATCGTAGGAGCGGCGCTTTCCTCCTACGAGCAGTACTTC
TRBV12-3/TRBV12-4,many,TRBD1,TRBJ2-7,CASRLTGSGAEQYF,TGTGCCAGCAGATTGACAGGGAGTGGGGCCGAGCAGTACTTC
TRBV12-3/TRBV12-4,.,.,TRBJ2-3,CASIDNTDTQYF,TGTGCCAGCATTGACAACACAGATACGCAGTATTTT
TRBV3-1,.,.,TRBJ2-3,CASARDSYTDTQYF,TGTGCCAGCGCAAGGGACTCATACACAGATACGCAGTATTTT
TRBV30,many,.,TRBJ1-1,CAWSLGGHTEAFF,TGTGCCTGGAGCTTAGGTGGGCACACTGAAGCTTTCTTT
TRBV4-1,.,.,TRBJ1-4,CASSQDLRGRDEKLFF,TGCGCCAGCAGCCAAGATTTAAGGGGTAGGGATGAAAAACTGTTTTTT
TRBV5-1,.,.,TRBJ2-7,CASSSLRNEDEQYF,TGCGCCAGCAGCTCACTGCGAAACGAGGACGAGCAGTACTTC
TRBV2,.,.,TRBJ2-7,CASSQVTSGYFKQYF,TGTGCCAGCAGCCAAGTTACGTCAGGGTACTTCAAGCAGTACTTC
TRBV6-6,.,TRBD2,TRBJ2-1,CASSYSMSSGINEQFF,TGTGCCAGCAGTTACTCGATGTCTAGCGGGATCAATGAGCAGTTCTTC
TRBV7-2,many,.,TRBJ1-2,CASSRGHGYTF,TGTGCCAGCTCCCGGGGGCATGGCTACACCTTC
TRBV4-2,.,.,TRBJ1-1,CASSQGKEAFF,TGTGCCAGCAGCCAAGGAAAGGAAGCTTTCTTT
TRBV4-1,few,.,TRBJ1-4,CASSSVYGNEKLFF,TGCGCCAGCAGCTCGGTGTACGGTAATGAAAAACTGTTTTTT
TRBV30,.,TRBD1,TRBJ2-5,CAWSLDRGETQYF,TGTGCCTGGAGCCTGGACAGGGGAGAGACCCAGTACTTC
TRBV5-8,.,.,TRBJ1-5,CASTHGPGATQHF,TGTGCCAGCACCCACGGCCCAGGGGCGACCCAGCATTTT
TRBV12-3/TRBV12-4,few,.,TRBJ2-5,CASSQGGLLRETQYF,TGTGCCAGCAGTCAGGGGGGACTGCTCCGAGAGACCCAGTACTTC
TRBV7-9,.,.,TRBJ1-2,CASSLSGSEQTYGYTF,TGTGCCAGCAGCTTATCAGGGTCCGAACAGACCTATGGCTACACCTTC
TRBV7-9,few,.,TRBJ1-1,CASSPSISNTEAFF,TGTGCCAGCAGCCCCAGCATCTCGAACACTGAAGCTTTCTTT
TRBV12-3/TRBV12-4,.,TRBD2,TRBJ2-7,CASTGGGLGGEQYF,TGTGCCAGCACCGGGGGGGGTCTAGGGGGGGAGCAGTACTTC
TRBV7-8,.,.,TRBJ2-7,CASSPRRIYEQYF,TGTGCCAGCAGCCCACGGCGGATCTACGAGCAGTACTTC
TRBV28,many,.,TRBJ2-7,CASRSLPGTTHTYEQYF,TGTGCCAGCAGGTCTTTACCCGGGACAACTCATACATACGAGCAGTACTTC
TRBV27,few,.,TRBJ2-1,CASSLTTRVDEQFF,TGTGCCAGCAGCCTGACGACACGGGTCGATGAGCAGTTCTTC
TRBV7-2,many,.,TRBJ2-5,CASSLAAGLAGETQYF,TGTGCCAGCAGCTTAGCGGCAGGCCTTGCGGGGGAGACCCAGTACTTC
TRBV12-3/TRBV12-4,many,TRBD1,TRBJ1-1,CASTPRQGARAFF,TGTGCCAGCACGCCACGACAGGGGGCTCGTGCTTTCTTT
TRBV27,many,.,TRBJ1-2,CASSPSFGGYTF,TGTGCCAGCAGCCCCTCCTTCGGTGGCTACACCTTC
TRBV6-1,many,.,TRBJ1-1,CASSRTDSNTEAFF,TGTGCCAGCAGTCGGACAGATTCGAACACTGAAGCTTTCTTT
TRBV11-2,few,TRBD1,TRBJ2-2,CASSLGQMNTGELFF,TGTGCCAGCAGCCTGGGACAGATGAACACCGGGGAGCTGTTTTTT
TRBV7-6,few,.,TRBJ2-1,CASSLGASVEQFF,TGTGCCAGCAGCTTAGGGGCTAGTGTTGAGCAGTTCTTC
TRBV28,many,.,TRBJ2-7,CASRELRIVSEQYF,TGTGCCAGCAGGGAACTCAGAATAGTATCCGAGCAGTACTTC
TRBV7-9,.,TRBD1,TRBJ1-1,CASSLLGQGRFNTEAFF,TGTGCCAGCAGCTTATTGGGACAGGGACGTTTTAACACTGAAGCTTTCTTT
TRBV4-1,few,TRBD1,TRBJ1-2,CASSRTGGEGGGYTF,TGCGCCAGCAGCCGAACAGGGGGCGAAGGGGGTGGCTACACCTTC
TRBV7-6,.,.,TRBJ1-4,CASSPGGIGLFF,TGTGCCAGCAGCCCGGGGGGGATTGGGCTGTTTTTT
TRBV28,.,.,TRBJ2-1,CASSLEGGNEQFF,TGTGCCAGCAGTTTGGAGGGCGGCAATGAGCAGTTCTTC
TRBV29-1,many,.,TRBJ1-2,CSVGVSGGYGYTF,TGCAGCGTTGGGGTGTCCGGTGGGTATGGCTACACCTTC
TRBV5-4,.,.,TRBJ2-5,CASSLVGFQETQYF,TGTGCCAGCAGCTTGGTGGGATTCCAAGAGACCCAGTACTTC
TRBV3-1,.,.,TRBJ2-7,CASSQDEFYEQYF,TGTGCCAGCAGCCAGGATGAATTCTACGAGCAGTACTTC
TRBV29-1,.,.,TRBJ1-1,CSAVASQGNTEAFF,TGCAGCGCCGTAGCTTCCCAGGGGAACACTGAAGCTTTCTTT
TRBV6-5,few,.,TRBJ2-2,CASSYKGELFF,TGTGCCAGCAGTTATAAGGGGGAGCTGTTTTTT
TRBV10-3,many,TRBD1,TRBJ1-1,CAISEPTLGQGNTEAFF,TGTGCCATCAGTGAGCCCACCCTGGGACAGGGGAACACTGAAGCTTTCTTT
TRBV7-9,.,TRBD1,TRBJ1-6,CASSLDGTGGSPLHF,TGTGCCAGCAGCTTGGACGGGACAGGGGGGTCACCCCTCCACTTT
TRBV27,.,.,TRBJ2-7,CASRPAGTSYEQYF,TGTGCCAGCAGACCGGCAGGGACCTCCTACGAGCAGTACTTC
TRBV28,few,.,TRBJ2-7,CASSFRKFERPYEQYF,TGTGCCAGCAGTTTCCGTAAATTCGAAAGGCCCTACGAGCAGTACTTC
TRBV6-1,few,TRBD2,TRBJ2-1,CASHRPTSGGLDREQFF,TGTGCCAGCCACCGTCCGACTAGCGGGGGTCTCGACAGAGAGCAGTTCTTC
TRBV10-2,.,.,TRBJ1-5,CASSGTTGSTRGQPQHF,TGCGCCAGCAGCGGAACTACAGGGTCGACGCGCGGTCAGCCCCAGCATTTT
TRBV7-9,few,TRBD2,TRBJ2-7,CASSSRTSGYSYEQYF,TGTGCCAGCAGCTCCCGGACTAGCGGATACTCCTACGAGCAGTACTTC
TRBV6-2/TRBV6-3,few,.,TRBJ2-4,CASRLAGVENIQYF,TGTGCCAGCAGGCTAGCAGGTGTCGAAAACATTCAGTACTTC
TRBV28,.,TRBD2,TRBJ2-5,CASSFLLAGEETQYF,TGTGCCAGCAGTTTCCTACTAGCGGGAGAAGAGACCCAGTACTTC
TRBV6-2/TRBV6-3,.,.,TRBJ1-3,CALAQQSGNTIYF,TGTGCCTTGGCACAACAGTCTGGAAACACCATATATTTT
TRBV7-8,many,.,TRBJ2-7,CASSLVNSHPDYEQYF,TGTGCCAGCAGCTTAGTTAACAGCCACCCCGACTACGAGCAGTACTTC